The 13 T cell receptor beta chains in this list originate from one sample, sequenced in a study of CD8 T cells in ankylosing spondylitis (dated by TCRdb to the late 2010s). Receptors were amplified or captured by 5' RACE. Sequenced using an Illumina HiSeq 2500. TCRdb reran the public reads through fastp at Q25 and MiXCR, keeping productive beta chains. CDR3 protein duplicates are merged, each entry listing the most common genes and DNA. For this sample the table gives about 220,000 distinct CDR3 sequences, of which more than 25% were detected only once. Jointly, the top ten make up under 7% of the sample. Sequencing was carried out using blood, either unsorted or a sorted T cell fraction (not recorded which). Receptor source: a male donor with ankylosing spondylitis or in good health (not recorded which).

In this sample, this clonotype turned up many times. The chain has TRBV3-1 and TRBJ2-1, with 11 bases matching TRBD2. With 4 bases clipped from V and 9 bases from J, the junction kept 5 bases outside the gene matches. CDR3 length equals 14 residues. Looked up from germline, CDR1 is LGHDT and CDR2 is YNNKEL (reference sequence). CDR3: CASSPSLAGGEQFF. The CDR3 DNA sequence: TGTGCCAGCAGCCCGAGCCTAGCGGGAGGTGAGCAGTTCTTC.

Concerning this clonotype itself: A read error is possible here, since a much larger clone lies one base away. The conserved closing phenylalanine or tryptophan is absent in this CDR3, likely reflecting a read error. The chain combines TRBV6-1 with TRBJ2-1; TRBD2 agrees at 9 bases. Losses at the gene ends were 8 bases for V and 7 bases for J; bases not matched to a gene: 12. Germline values: CDR1 MNHNS, CDR2 SASEGT. The CDR3 runs to 15 residues. The CDR3 nucleotides are TGTGCCAGCCGGACGGCCCTAGCGGGAATGAATGAGCAGTTCTCC. Translation: CASRTALAGMNEQFS.

The rearrangement uses TRBV20-1 and TRBJ1-1, with D possibly TRBD1 on 6 matching bases. The germline V gene encodes CDR1 DFQATT and CDR2 SNEGSKA (reference sequence). The V end was cut by 0 bases, the J end by 5 bases, with 13 bases between. The CDR3 sequence is 14 residues long. CDR3 DNA: TGCAGTGCTAGAGACGTACAGGGACGGACTGAAGCTTTCTTT. It translates to CSARDVQGRTEAFF.

This clonotype was recorded at least ten times. J is TRBJ2-7 and V is TRBV20-1; 9 bases align to TRBD2. J gave up 5 bases and V 0 bases, and 14 bases lay outside the gene matches. The germline V gene encodes CDR1 DFQATT and CDR2 SNEGSKA (reference sequence). The CDR3 is made up of 17 amino acids. CDR3 in amino acids: CSARDLSASGKTDEQYF. As DNA, the CDR3 is TGCAGTGCTAGAGATCTTTCTGCTAGCGGGAAAACAGACGAGCAGTACTTC.

This clonotype was recorded a few times. This chain joins TRBV29-1 and TRBJ2-7, with 11 bases matching TRBD2. Trimming cost V 6 bases and J 0 bases; bases outside gene matches: 13. The CDR3 length is 17 residues. The germline V gene has CDR1 SQVTM and CDR2 ANQGSEA. The CDR3 DNA sequence: TGCAGCGTCCTGGCCGGTAGCGGGAGGGCCGTCTCCTACGAGCAGTACTTC. Encoded protein: CSVLAGSGRAVSYEQYF.

The table lists this clonotype with many counts. The CDR3 nucleotides read TGTGCCAGCAGTTACTTCGGCAGGGCAGGCGAGCAGTACTTC. This gives the protein CASSYFGRAGEQYF. The V gene is TRBV6-5, the J gene TRBJ2-7; possibly TRBD1 for D (5 bases). Germline CDR1 and CDR2: MNHEY and SVGAGI. The V and J ends lost 1 base and 6 bases respectively, with 13 bases between them. The CDR3 spans 14 residues.

Remarks on this clonotype: A clone one base away is much larger, so this may be a read error. The chain combines TRBV14 with TRBJ2-7; 7 nucleotides agree with TRBD1. This CDR3 has 15 residues. Germline CDR1 and CDR2: SGHDN and FVKESK. The CDR3, as DNA: TGTGCCAGGAGCCATCCGGGACAGAGCTCCTACGAGCAGTACTTC. Protein product: CARSHPGQSSYEQYF.

This clonotype was seen many times. The genes are TRBV5-1 and TRBJ1-4; D is ambiguous. The CDR3 sequence is 15 residues long. Germline values: CDR1 SGHRS, CDR2 YFSETQ. Trimming left V 0 bases short and J 6 bases short, with 12 bases between. The chain's CDR3 is CASSLAGRVDEKLFF. Here the CDR3 DNA reads TGCGCCAGCAGCTTGGCTGGGAGGGTTGATGAAAAACTGTTTTTT. Combining the CDR3 with reference TRBV5-1 and TRBJ1-4 gives the whole variable domain KAGVTQTPRYLIKTRGQQVTLSCSPISGHRSVSWYQQTPGQGLQFLFEYFSETQRNKGNFPGRFSGRQFSNSRSEMNVSTLELGDSALYLCASSLAGRVDEKLFFGSGTQLSVL.

This clonotype was seen a few times. The chain joins TRBV20-1 to TRBJ1-1; D uncertain. CDR1 and CDR2 from the germline V gene are DFQATT and SNEGSKA (reference sequence). Between the trimmed V and J ends, which lost 7 bases and 5 bases, there was a span of 14 bases. The CDR3 has 12 amino acids. CDR3 residues: CSDGSTGTEAFF. CDR3 nucleotide sequence: TGCAGTGATGGATCAACGGGGACTGAAGCTTTCTTT.

Ten or more counts support this clonotype. The chain is built from TRBV27 and TRBJ2-7; TRBD2 aligns across 7 bases. Germline V gives CDR1 MNHEY, CDR2 SMNVEV (reference sequence). The J segment lost 7 bases and the V segment lost 1 base, leaving 4 bases of the junction unmatched. The CDR3 has 13 amino acids. CDR3 region: CASSLFSGREQYF. DNA of the CDR3: TGTGCCAGCAGTTTATTTTCCGGGAGGGAGCAGTACTTC.

The chain joins TRBV29-1 to TRBJ1-2, with TRBD1 matching over 8 bases. Germline assignment: CDR1 SQVTM and CDR2 ANQGSEA. CDR3 length equals 13 residues. The ends lost 2 bases at V and 6 bases at J; junction bases unmatched: 5. CDR3 bases: TGCAGCGTTGAATCGTACAGGGGGGATGGCTACACCTTC. It encodes CSVESYRGDGYTF.

Ten or more counts support this clonotype. J is TRBJ2-5 and V is TRBV11-1, with 7 bases matching TRBD1. Germline assignment: CDR1 SGHAT and CDR2 FQDESV (reference sequence). There are 14 residues in the CDR3. V lost 4 bases to trimming and J lost 3 bases; unmatched junction nucleotides: 5. As DNA, the CDR3 is TGTGCCAGCAGCTCGGGACAGAAAAAAGAGACCCAGTACTTC. Its protein is CASSSGQKKETQYF.

At least ten counts were recorded for this clonotype. The genes are TRBV9 and TRBJ2-1; a weak D match, TRBD2 (6 bases). V gave up 5 bases and J gave up 0 bases, with 27 bases separating them. Germline values: CDR1 SGDLS, CDR2 YYNGEE. The CDR3 totals 20 residues. CDR3 loop: CASSKRGRAAGGNSYNEQFF. DNA of the CDR3: TGTGCCAGCAGTAAAAGGGGCAGGGCAGCCGGGGGAAACTCCTACAATGAGCAGTTCTTC.